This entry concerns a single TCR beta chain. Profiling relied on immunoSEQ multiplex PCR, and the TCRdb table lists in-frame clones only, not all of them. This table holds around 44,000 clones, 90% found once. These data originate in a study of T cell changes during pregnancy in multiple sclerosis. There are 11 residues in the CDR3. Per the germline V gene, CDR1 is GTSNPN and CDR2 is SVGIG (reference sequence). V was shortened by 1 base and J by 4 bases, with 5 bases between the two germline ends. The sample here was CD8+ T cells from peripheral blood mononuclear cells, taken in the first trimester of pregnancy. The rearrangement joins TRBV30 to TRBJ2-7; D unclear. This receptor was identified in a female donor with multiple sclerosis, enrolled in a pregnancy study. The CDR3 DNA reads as TGTGCCTGGAGTGACGGTTACGAGCAGTACTTC. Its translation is CAWSDGYEQYF.